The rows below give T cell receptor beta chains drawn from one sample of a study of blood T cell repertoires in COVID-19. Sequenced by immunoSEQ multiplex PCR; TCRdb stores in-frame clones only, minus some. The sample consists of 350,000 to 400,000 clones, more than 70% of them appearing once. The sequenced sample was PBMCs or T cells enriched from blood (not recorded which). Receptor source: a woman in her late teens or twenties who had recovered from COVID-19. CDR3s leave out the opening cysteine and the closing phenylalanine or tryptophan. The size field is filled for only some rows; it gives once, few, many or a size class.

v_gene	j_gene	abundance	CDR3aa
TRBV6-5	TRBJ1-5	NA	ASSQQGHQPQH
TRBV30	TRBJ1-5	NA	AWSEGRRNQPQH
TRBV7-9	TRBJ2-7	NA	ASSSGQSYEQY
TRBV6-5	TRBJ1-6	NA	ASSYSGADNSPLH
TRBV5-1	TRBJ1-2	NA	ASSLGGTHGYT
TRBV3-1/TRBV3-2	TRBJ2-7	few	ASSHRGSYEQY
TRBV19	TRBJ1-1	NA	ASTPSAGGNTEAF
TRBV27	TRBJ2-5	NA	ASSFVNRETQY
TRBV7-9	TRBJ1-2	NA	ASSLSQGNYGYT
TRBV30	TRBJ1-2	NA	ACGLILRYGYT
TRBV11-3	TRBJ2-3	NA	ASSLGTGVNSDTQY
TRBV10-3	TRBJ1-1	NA	AISGQGNTEAF
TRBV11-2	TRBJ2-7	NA	ASSLVAGGRRGYYEQY
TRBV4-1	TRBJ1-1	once	ASSQAPAREAF
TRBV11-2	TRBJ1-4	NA	ASSLTEGRHEKLF
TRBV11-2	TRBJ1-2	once	ASSASGTGYGYT